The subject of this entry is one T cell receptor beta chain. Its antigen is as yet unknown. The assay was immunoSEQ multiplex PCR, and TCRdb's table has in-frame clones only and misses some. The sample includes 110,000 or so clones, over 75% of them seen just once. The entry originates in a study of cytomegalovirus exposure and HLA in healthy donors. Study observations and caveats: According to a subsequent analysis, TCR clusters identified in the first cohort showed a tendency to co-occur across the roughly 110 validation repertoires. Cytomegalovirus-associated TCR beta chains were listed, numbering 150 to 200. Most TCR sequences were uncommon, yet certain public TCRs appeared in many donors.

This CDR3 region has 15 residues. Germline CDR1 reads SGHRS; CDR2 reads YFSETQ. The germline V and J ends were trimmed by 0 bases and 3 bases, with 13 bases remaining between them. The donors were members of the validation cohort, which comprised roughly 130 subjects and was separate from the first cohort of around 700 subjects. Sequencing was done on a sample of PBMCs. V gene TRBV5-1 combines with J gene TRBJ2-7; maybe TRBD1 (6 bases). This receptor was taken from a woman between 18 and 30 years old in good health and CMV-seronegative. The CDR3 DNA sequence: TGCGCCAGCAGCTTGGAATACGGACAGTACTACGAGCAGTACTTC. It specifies CASSLEYGQYYEQYF. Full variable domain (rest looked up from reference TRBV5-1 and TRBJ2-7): KAGVTQTPRYLIKTRGQQVTLSCSPISGHRSVSWYQQTPGQGLQFLFEYFSETQRNKGNFPGRFSGRQFSNSRSEMNVSTLELGDSALYLCASSLEYGQYYEQYFGPGTRLTVT.